These 17 T cell receptor beta chains originate from one sample sequenced in a study of tumor-infiltrating lymphocytes in primary liver carcinoma (dated by TCRdb to the late 2010s). Data came from an Illumina HiSeq 2500. A constant-region primer and ProtoScript II reverse transcriptase were used to reverse-transcribe TCRbeta-specific cDNA from 500 ng total RNA. Construction of the TCRbeta libraries relied on three nested rounds of multiplex PCR, following a slightly modified ARM-PCR procedure. Each of the first two PCR rounds ran for nine to eleven cycles and used multiplex TRBV1-TRBV30 forward primers together with a Cbeta reverse primer. Starting from the raw public reads, TCRdb applied fastp trimming at Q25, assembled clones with MiXCR and retained in-frame beta chains. Merged by CDR3 protein, the rows form single entries marked with the most common genes and DNA. In this sample the table shows 37,000 or so distinct CDR3 sequences, roughly 75% of which occur a single time. The ten largest clones capture 37% of the sample.

Total RNA and DNA were co-extracted without cell sorting from roughly 20-30 mg of bulk tissue using the AllPrep DNA/RNA mini kit. Sequenced input: tumor-adjacent normal liver tissue. Receptors were obtained from a man in his forties with primary liver carcinoma and hepatitis B virus infection.

Concerning this clonotype itself: The final CDR3 position lacks the conserved phenylalanine or tryptophan, pointing to a likely read error. The DNA is omitted, as the CDR3 cannot be located on it reliably, and the CDR3 follows TCRdb's listing. CDR3 amino acids: CASRLGLGALV. This sequence joins TRBV28 and TRBJ1-1. The CDR3 adds up to 11 amino acids, both ends counted. From germline, CDR1 is MDHEN and CDR2 SYDVKM.

Remarks on this clonotype: One end of the junction is discordant with germline, which a read error may explain. The J gene is TRBJ2-3, the V gene TRBV29-1; D not resolved. This CDR3 has 11 residues. The V gene's germline CDR1 is SQVTM and CDR2 ANQGSEA. CDR3 region: CGVGSTDTQYF. The CDR3, as DNA: TGCGGCGTCGGCAGCACAGATACGCAGTATTTT.

The V gene is TRBV5-4, the J gene TRBJ2-2; TRBD2 matches at 8 bases. V shed 2 bases and J 4 bases; nucleotides not matched to a gene: 4. The CDR3 has 15 residues. CDR1 is SGHNT and CDR2 is YYREEE in the germline V gene (reference sequence). The DNA of the CDR3 is TGTGCCAGCAGCTTATCGGGAGGGGCCACCGGGGAGCTGTTTTTT. Encoded protein: CASSLSGGATGELFF.

This clonotype was found a few times. Germline is not matched at one junction end, which may reflect a read error. The J gene is TRBJ2-1, the V gene TRBV6-2 or TRBV6-3; the D is unclear. CDR3 size: 14 residues. The V gene's germline CDR1 is MNHEY and CDR2 SVGEGT. In DNA, the CDR3 is TGTGCTAGCAGTTACAGCAGCTCCTACAATGAGCGGTTCTTC. This gives the protein CASSYSSSYNERFF.

This clonotype was observed at least ten times. The chain has TRBV11-1 and TRBJ1-6; D perhaps matches TRBD1 (5 bases). The germline V gene has CDR1 SGHAT and CDR2 FQDESV (reference sequence). This CDR3 contains 13 residues. The V and J ends lost 5 bases and 9 bases respectively, with 11 bases between them. The CDR3 is CASSRTLVSPLHF. In DNA, the CDR3 is TGTGCCAGCAGCCGGACACTGGTTTCACCCCTCCACTTT.

This chain links TRBV11-3 with TRBJ2-1; TRBD2 agrees at 7 bases. Trimming at V came to 8 bases and at J to 10 bases, leaving 11 bases not matched to a gene. CDR3 length: 13 residues. From germline, CDR1 is SGHNT and CDR2 YENEEA. The CDR3 spells CASGSGGWWEQFF. CDR3 DNA sequence: TGTGCCAGCGGCTCGGGAGGTTGGTGGGAGCAGTTCTTC.

This clonotype was recorded once. The junction departs from the called germline gene at one end, perhaps through a read error. V usage is TRBV5-6 and J usage is TRBJ2-3; D may be TRBD1 or TRBD2 (5 bases each). The CDR3 sequence is 15 residues long. The germline V gene encodes CDR1 SGHDT and CDR2 YYEEEE. CDR3 in amino acids: CANSLTGTVSDTQYF. As DNA, the CDR3 is TGTGCCAACAGCTTAACCGGGACGGTATCAGATACTCAGTATTTT.

The gene calls are TRBV10-2 and TRBJ1-5; D is unclear. CDR1 and CDR2 from the germline V gene are WSHSY and SAAADI. Trimming removed 8 bases from V and 12 bases from J, with 14 bases in between. This CDR3 region has 11 residues. DNA of the CDR3: TGCGCCAGCGGGTTGTCTGGGATCCAGCATTTT. Its translation: CASGLSGIQHF.

A note on this clonotype: The junction and the germline gene differ at one end; a read error may be behind it. This chain joins TRBV7-9 and TRBJ1-2; 7 nucleotides line up with TRBD1. The germline V gene has CDR1 SEHNR and CDR2 FQNEAQ (reference sequence). The CDR3 is made up of 16 amino acids. As DNA, the CDR3 is TGTGCCAGTAGCTTAGTGACTCAAGGGACAGCTTATGGCTACACCTTC. Translated, it gives CASSLVTQGTAYGYTF.

On this clonotype itself: At one boundary the junction diverges from the germline segment, which might be a read error. The J gene is TRBJ1-1, the V gene TRBV14, with 9 bases matching TRBD1. The CDR3 is 13 residues long. CDR1 SGHDN and CDR2 FVKESK come from the germline V gene. The CDR3 DNA reads TGTGCCAGCAACCAAGGACAGGGGATAGAAGCCTTCTTT. Amino acids: CASNQGQGIEAFF.

In the case of this clonotype: No conserved phenylalanine or tryptophan is present at the end of the CDR3, so a read error is the likely explanation. The V gene is TRBV4-1, the J gene TRBJ2-7; perhaps TRBD1 as D (6 bases). This CDR3 comprises 13 residues. In germline, CDR1 is MGHRA, CDR2 YSYEKL. Trimming took 4 bases from V and 10 from J, leaving 17 bases between them. The CDR3 loop reads CASSRPLGDNQYL. The CDR3, as DNA: TGCGCCAGCAGCCGTCCTTTAGGGGACAATCAGTACTTG.

This chain joins TRBV11-1 and TRBJ2-7; D ambiguous. The V gene lost 4 bases and the J gene lost 10 bases, with 20 bases spanning the gap. CDR1 is SGHAT, CDR2 FQDESV, per germline (reference sequence). This CDR3 spans 14 amino acids. The CDR3 DNA reads TGTGCCAGCAGCTGGTCTTGGCCCCCATATGACCAGTACTTC. Translating it yields CASSWSWPPYDQYF.

This clonotype appeared once. An end of the junction does not agree with germline; a read error may underlie this. The chain has TRBV28 and TRBJ2-3; 8 bases match TRBD2. Germline V gene lookup returns CDR1 MDHEN and CDR2 SYDVKM. The length of the CDR3 is 13 residues. CDR3 region: CASIAGNTDTQYF. DNA of the CDR3: TGTGCTAGCATAGCGGGAAACACAGATACGCAGTATTTT.

Comments on this clonotype: It is likely a read error, because the conserved phenylalanine at the end of the CDR3 is missing. The chain employs TRBV6-5 and TRBJ2-7; no definite D call. V was shortened by 5 bases and J by 2 bases, with 22 bases between the two germline ends. CDR3 length: 17 residues. In germline, CDR1 is MNHEY, CDR2 SVGAGI. CDR3 region: CASSPNSSAKPTYEQYL. The CDR3 nucleotides read TGTGCCAGCAGTCCCAATTCTTCTGCCAAGCCCACCTACGAGCAGTACTTA.

With regard to this clonotype: A junction boundary mismatches the germline segment, possibly from a read error. The chain links TRBV6-1 to TRBJ1-6; maybe TRBD1 (5 bases). This CDR3 is 17 amino acids long. Germline CDR1 reads MNHNS; CDR2 reads SASEGT. CDR3 sequence reads: CTSTLRDPSSYNSPLHF. The CDR3 DNA follows: TGTACCAGCACCCTCAGGGACCCGAGCTCCTATAATTCACCCCTCCACTTT.

The genes are TRBV4-2 and TRBJ2-2; D is unresolved. V was trimmed by 0 bases and J by 8 bases, leaving 13 bases between them. The length of the CDR3 is 15 residues. Per germline, CDR1 LGHNA and CDR2 YNFKEQ. The CDR3 reads CASSQDPTFTGELFF. Here the CDR3 DNA reads TGTGCCAGCAGCCAAGATCCGACATTCACTGGGGAGCTGTTTTTT.

Turning to this clonotype: The junction and the germline gene differ at one end; a read error may be behind it. The CDR3 sequence: CASSPRKEAQETQYF. For the CDR3, the DNA is TGTGCCAGCAGCCCCAGGAAAGAGGCACAAGAGACCCAGTATTTC. The chain has TRBV14 and TRBJ2-5; D uncertain. The CDR3 totals 15 residues. Germline V gene lookup returns CDR1 SGHDN and CDR2 FVKESK.